Listed here is a single T cell receptor beta chain. The antigen is undetermined. The sample comes from a study of early T cells in non-severe SARS-CoV-2 infection. Study at large: Sequencing input comprised bulk RNA from unsorted whole blood; chain pairing was not available. Study-level points and caveats: VDJdb matching skewed toward anti-spike CD8 responses, missing private and CD4 specificities.

Attachment of unique molecular identifiers to individual cDNA molecules was performed. TCRdb reanalysed the 5' RACE reads using MiXCR and keeps one entry per CDR3 protein. The repertoire holds roughly 80,000 distinct CDR3 sequences, with about 16% as singletons. CDR1 is KGHDR and CDR2 is SFDVKD in the germline V gene. After removal of 5 bases from V and 3 bases from J, the junction contained 5 bases not matched to a gene. CDR3 size: 14 residues. The chain employs TRBV24-1 and TRBJ1-2; 7 bases match TRBD1. The sequencing input was whole blood. This sequence originates from an adult who was a healthcare worker with PCR-confirmed SARS-CoV-2 infection or an uninfected control (not recorded which). The CDR3 nucleotides are TGTGCCACCAGTGGGGGGGACAGCTACTATGGCTACACCTTC. Translated, it gives CATSGGDSYYGYTF.